The sequence of this T cell receptor (beta chain) was determined in a study of OX40 agonist ivuxolimab in advanced cancers. In the study overall: Ivuxolimab, an antibody acting as an agonist of OX40 (CD134), was used to treat patients. Among those enrolled, mean age was about 60 years (range about 23 to 90) and about 79% were male. Points from the study as a whole: There were, on average, more expanded clones in CD8+ T cells than in CD4+.

The CDR3 runs 14 residues. Trimming removed 5 bases from V and 2 bases from J, with 12 bases in between. The germline V gene has CDR1 MNHEY and CDR2 SVGAGI. The sample holds a few counts of this clone. Its cognate antigen is unknown. Data came from immunoSEQ multiplex PCR; TCRdb stores just in-frame clones and leaves some out. This table holds about 58,000 clones, 70% to 90% found once. The receptor comes from an adult with an advanced solid tumor such as melanoma, head and neck, liver or kidney cancer. The rearrangement joins TRBV6-5 to TRBJ1-2; D is unclear. Sequenced material: CD4+ or CD8+ T cells sorted from blood, taken in a trial of the OX40 agonist ivuxolimab. The CDR3 is CASSPWQANYGYTF. CDR3 bases: TGTGCCAGCAGTCCGTGGCAGGCAAACTATGGCTACACCTTC.